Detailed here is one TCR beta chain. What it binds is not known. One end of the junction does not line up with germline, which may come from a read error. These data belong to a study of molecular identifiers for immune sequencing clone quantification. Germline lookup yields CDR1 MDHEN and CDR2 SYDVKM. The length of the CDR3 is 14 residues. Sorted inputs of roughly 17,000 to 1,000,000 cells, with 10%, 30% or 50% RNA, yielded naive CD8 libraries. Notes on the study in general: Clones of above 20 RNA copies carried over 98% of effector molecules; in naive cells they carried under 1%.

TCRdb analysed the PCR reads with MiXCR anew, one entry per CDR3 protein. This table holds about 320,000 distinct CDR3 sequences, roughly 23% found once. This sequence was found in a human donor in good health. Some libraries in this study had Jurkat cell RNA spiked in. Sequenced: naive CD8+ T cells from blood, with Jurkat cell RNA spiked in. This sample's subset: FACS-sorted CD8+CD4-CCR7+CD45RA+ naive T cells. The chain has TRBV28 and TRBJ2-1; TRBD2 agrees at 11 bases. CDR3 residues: CPSELAGAYNEQFF. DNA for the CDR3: TGTCCCAGCGAACTAGCGGGAGCCTACAATGAGCAGTTCTTC.